This TCR beta chain was documented in a study of molecular identifiers for immune sequencing clone quantification. Study-level results: Spiked Jurkat TCR RNA equivalent to one cell reportedly surfaced among some 1 million naive cells.

TCRdb reprocessed the PCR reads with MiXCR, giving one entry per CDR3 protein. The sample contains a few hundred thousand distinct CDR3 sequences, approximately 25% of which appear only once. This clonotype was observed at least ten times. The antigen is unknown. Naive CD8 sequencing libraries were generated from around 20,000 to 1,000,000 sorted cells, with 10%, 30% or 50% RNA as input. Deletions cut 0 bases from V and 4 bases from J, with 7 bases between. In germline, CDR1 is LGHNA, CDR2 YSLEER. The CDR3 runs to 13 residues. Sequenced material: naive CD8+ T cells from blood, with Jurkat cell RNA spiked in. Subset defined: FACS-sorted CD8+CD4-CCR7+CD45RA+ naive T cells. This clonotype was obtained from a human donor in good health. Some libraries in this study had Jurkat cell RNA spiked in. The chain joins TRBV4-3 to TRBJ2-7; unclear D gene. CDR3 DNA sequence: TGCGCCAGCAGCCAAGATCGCCAGTACGAGCAGTACTTC. This codes for CASSQDRQYEQYF.